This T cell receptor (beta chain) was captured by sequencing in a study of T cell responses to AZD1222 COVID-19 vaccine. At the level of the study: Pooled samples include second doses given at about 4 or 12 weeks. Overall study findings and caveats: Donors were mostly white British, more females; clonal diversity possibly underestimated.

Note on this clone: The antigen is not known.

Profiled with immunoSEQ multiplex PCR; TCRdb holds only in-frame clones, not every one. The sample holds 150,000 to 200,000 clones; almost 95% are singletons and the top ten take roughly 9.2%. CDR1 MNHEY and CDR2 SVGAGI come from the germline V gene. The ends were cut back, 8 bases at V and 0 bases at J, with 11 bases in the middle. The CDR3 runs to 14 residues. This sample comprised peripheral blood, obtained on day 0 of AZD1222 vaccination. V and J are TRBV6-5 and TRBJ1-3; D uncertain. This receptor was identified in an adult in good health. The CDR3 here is CASQTGFSGNTIYF. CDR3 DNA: TGTGCCAGCCAGACGGGGTTCTCTGGAAACACCATATATTTT.